What follows are 10 T cell receptor beta chains derived from one specimen sequenced in a study of regulatory and conventional T cells in RAG deficiency. Profiled with immunoSEQ multiplex PCR; TCRdb holds only in-frame clones, not every one. This table holds roughly 19,000 clones, over 80% found once. Regulatory T cells were sorted from blood as CD4+ CD25-high CD127-low cells. The sample was also linked to a second study, of regulatory T cells. That investigation notes: The primer mix had 52 TRBV and 13 TRBJ primers.

Sample: Tregs sorted from blood. The receptor set was obtained from a human donor in good health.

V gene TRBV2 combines with J gene TRBJ2-7; 10 positions match TRBD2. CDR3 size: 14 residues. Germline CDR1 and CDR2: SNHLY and FYNNEI. V shed 6 bases and J 6 bases; nucleotides not matched to a gene: 8. DNA of the CDR3: TGTGCCAGCAGCCAGGGACTAGCGTTCGCCGAGCAGTACTTC. Translation: CASSQGLAFAEQYF.

The rearrangement links TRBV28 to TRBJ1-2; possible D gene TRBD1, 5 bases. This CDR3 is built from 16 residues. The V and J ends lost 3 bases and 6 bases respectively, with 20 bases between them. CDR1 and CDR2 (germline): MDHEN, SYDVKM. The CDR3 DNA is TGTGCCAGCAGTTTGTTCGGGGGACCAAAATCAGATGGCTACACCTTC. It yields the protein CASSLFGGPKSDGYTF.

V gene TRBV5-1 combines with J gene TRBJ2-5; D may correspond to TRBD1 or TRBD2 (5 bases each). The CDR3 is 15 residues long. With 7 bases removed from V and 5 bases from J, the gap between germline ends came to 21 bases. Looked up from germline, CDR1 is SGHRS and CDR2 is YFSETQ. CDR3 coding DNA: TGCGCCAGCGGGCCGGGCAGGGACGGGGATGAGACCCAGTACTTC. Its protein product is CASGPGRDGDETQYF.

The J gene is TRBJ1-5, the V gene TRBV6-1; no firm D call. Germline V gene sequence: CDR1 MNHNS, CDR2 SASEGT. V was clipped by 4 bases and J by 5 bases, with 15 bases between them. The CDR3 extends over 15 amino acids. CDR3 in amino acids: CASSGLGSPHQPQHF. The CDR3 bases are TGTGCCAGCAGTGGGCTTGGGAGCCCGCATCAGCCCCAGCATTTT.

J is TRBJ2-1 and V is TRBV28; D uncertain. The length of the CDR3 is 11 residues. Germline V gives CDR1 MDHEN, CDR2 SYDVKM. V was shortened by 0 bases and J by 8 bases, with 2 bases between the two germline ends. The CDR3 sequence is CASSLWDEQFF. DNA of the CDR3: TGTGCCAGCAGTTTATGGGATGAGCAGTTCTTC.

A single count supports this clone. This chain connects TRBV11-2 to TRBJ2-5, with D hard to call. This CDR3 is 12 amino acids long. Trimming took off 5 bases at V and 7 bases at J, with 11 bases between the two ends. Germline CDR1 reads SGHAT; CDR2 reads FQNNGV. CDR3 coding DNA: TGTGCCAGCAGCCCACGAGCGCGGACCCAGTACTTC. Its translation: CASSPRARTQYF.

The chain uses TRBV30 and TRBJ2-4; 8 nucleotides align to TRBD1. J lost 4 bases, V lost 2 bases, and 7 bases had no gene match. Germline-derived CDR1 and CDR2 are GTSNPN and SVGIG (reference sequence). CDR3 length: 15 residues. CDR3 coding DNA: TGTGCCTGGAGTTCCCCTTGGGACAGGAAAAACATTCAGTACTTC. This sequence encodes CAWSSPWDRKNIQYF.

The chain uses TRBV5-4 and TRBJ1-1; 7 bases are shared with TRBD1. CDR3 length: 14 residues. Germline loops: CDR1 SGHNT, CDR2 YYREEE (reference sequence). V shed 4 bases and J 8 bases; nucleotides not matched to a gene: 11. Here the CDR3 reads CASSHLQGNAEAFF. CDR3 nucleotides: TGTGCCAGCAGCCACCTACAGGGGAACGCAGAAGCTTTCTTT.

This sequence joins TRBV18 and TRBJ2-7; the match to TRBD1 covers 8 bases. J lost 4 bases, V lost 6 bases, and 8 bases had no gene match. Germline V gene lookup returns CDR1 KGHSH and CDR2 LQKENI. This CDR3 has 14 residues. The CDR3 reads CASSNDRGLYEQYF. The DNA for the CDR3 is TGTGCCAGCTCGAACGACAGGGGACTGTACGAGCAGTACTTC.

The chain joins TRBV2 to TRBJ2-2, with 10 bases lining up with TRBD2. CDR1 is SNHLY and CDR2 is FYNNEI in the germline V gene. The ends lost 6 bases at V and 4 bases at J; junction bases unmatched: 2. The length of the CDR3 is 14 residues. As DNA, the CDR3 is TGTGCCAGCAGAAGCGGGAGGGCCACCGGGGAGCTGTTTTTT. Translation: CASRSGRATGELFF.